The 12 T cell receptor beta chains in this list originate from one sample, sequenced in a study of CD8 T cells in ankylosing spondylitis. General study points: Roughly eight highly homologous variants made up a TCR beta motif that seemed to typify ankylosing spondylitis blood.

TCRdb reprocessed the 5' RACE reads with MiXCR, giving one entry per CDR3 protein. The repertoire holds 750,000 to 850,000 distinct CDR3 sequences, with over 9.5% as singletons. No antigens are known for them. The sequenced sample was blood, either unsorted or a sorted T cell fraction (not recorded which). The receptors here all came from a male donor with ankylosing spondylitis.

The V call is TRBV27, the J call TRBJ1-2; D perhaps matches TRBD1 (5 bases). V was pared by 0 bases and J by 2 bases, with 16 bases between. Germline loops: CDR1 MNHEY, CDR2 SMNVEV (reference sequence). This CDR3 is built from 17 residues. The CDR3 spells CASSLSLLGDGNYGYTF. The CDR3 DNA reads TGTGCCAGCAGTTTATCGTTGTTGGGGGACGGGAACTATGGCTACACCTTC.

The chain recombines TRBV7-6 with TRBJ1-1, with D tentatively TRBD1 (5 bases). Trimming stripped 5 bases from V and 3 bases from J, with 19 bases between. CDR1 is SGHVS, CDR2 FNYEAQ, per germline. CDR3 length equals 16 residues. The CDR3, as DNA: TGTGCCAGCAGCCTTCCCCCCCCGGGGCCTGACACTGAAGCTTTCTTT. Translated: CASSLPPPGPDTEAFF.

V gene TRBV4-2 combines with J gene TRBJ1-3, with 10 bases fitting TRBD1. Germline V CDR1 and CDR2: LGHNA, YNFKEQ. The CDR3 is 16 amino acids. V dropped 2 bases and J dropped 3; count of bases not matched to a gene: 4. CDR3 nucleotides: TGTGCCAGCAGCCAACTGGACAGGGGGAATGGAAACACCATATATTTT. Residues: CASSQLDRGNGNTIYF.

This clonotype was seen a few times. This sequence joins TRBV15 and TRBJ1-1; tentatively, D is TRBD1 (5 bases). Germline V lookup: CDR1 LNHNV, CDR2 YYDKDF (reference sequence). This CDR3 spans 13 amino acids. Trimming stripped 9 bases from V and 1 base from J, with 12 bases between. The CDR3 loop is CATTFDRNTEAFF. The DNA of the CDR3 is TGTGCCACTACCTTCGACAGGAACACTGAAGCTTTCTTT.

The V gene is TRBV7-2, the J gene TRBJ2-7, with D tentatively TRBD1 or TRBD2 (6 bases each). The germline V gene encodes CDR1 SGHTA and CDR2 FQGNSA. CDR3 length: 15 amino acids. V shed 5 bases and J shed 3 bases, with 17 bases lying between them. This CDR3 is CASSRVRGALYEQYF. In DNA, the CDR3 is TGTGCCAGCAGCCGCGTGAGGGGGGCTCTCTACGAGCAGTACTTC.

In this sample, this clonotype turned up a few times. This rearrangement joins TRBV5-1 to TRBJ2-2; 8 bases map to TRBD2. The junction had 5 bases not matched to a gene; V was cut back by 4 bases and J by 3 bases. This CDR3 region has 15 residues. The V gene's germline CDR1 is SGHRS and CDR2 YFSETQ. CDR3 sequence reads: CASSRPGGDTGELFF. The CDR3 coding sequence is TGCGCCAGCAGCCGGCCCGGGGGGGACACCGGGGAGCTGTTTTTT.

The chain has TRBV6-5 and TRBJ2-1, with 9 bases identical to TRBD2. The ends lost 2 bases at V and 9 bases at J; junction bases unmatched: 8. Germline loops: CDR1 MNHEY, CDR2 SVGAGI. The CDR3 is 15 amino acids. CDR3 sequence: CASSYRERGVGEQFF. The DNA of the CDR3 is TGTGCCAGCAGTTACCGGGAGCGGGGGGTGGGTGAGCAGTTCTTC.

The chain is built from TRBV7-6 and TRBJ2-1, with D unclear. The CDR3 has 15 amino acids. The germline V gene encodes CDR1 SGHVS and CDR2 FNYEAQ. The V end lost 2 bases, the J end lost 3 bases, and 11 bases lay between the germline ends. The CDR3 loop reads CASSLRTINYNEQFF. The DNA of the CDR3 is TGTGCCAGCAGCTTAAGGACGATAAACTACAATGAGCAGTTCTTC.

This clonotype was picked up many times. The chain joins TRBV20-1 to TRBJ1-5, with TRBD1 as a possible D gene (5 bases). The CDR3 has 13 residues. In germline, CDR1 is DFQATT, CDR2 SNEGSKA (reference sequence). Trimming took 3 bases from V and 4 from J, leaving 10 bases between them. The CDR3 sequence: CSARGGANQPQHF. The CDR3 coding sequence is TGCAGTGCTAGGGGAGGGGCAAATCAGCCCCAGCATTTT.

This clonotype was found many times. The chain joins TRBV29-1 to TRBJ2-1; 10 positions agree with TRBD2. In germline, CDR1 is SQVTM, CDR2 ANQGSEA. V was pared by 4 bases and J by 3 bases, with 9 bases of the junction left unmatched. This CDR3 comprises 16 residues. This CDR3 is CSVVILAGVLYNEQFF. CDR3 in DNA: TGCAGCGTTGTGATTCTAGCGGGAGTCCTCTACAATGAGCAGTTCTTC.

This clonotype was counted only a few times. The V and J genes are TRBV29-1 and TRBJ2-3, with 13 bases aligning to TRBD2. J was trimmed by 4 bases and V by 7 bases; bases with no gene match: 5. The CDR3 sequence is 14 residues long. Germline CDR1 reads SQVTM; CDR2 reads ANQGSEA. CDR3 loop: CSARTSGSPDTQYF. Here the CDR3 DNA reads TGCAGCGCTAGGACTAGCGGGAGCCCAGATACGCAGTATTTT.

V is TRBV20-1 and J is TRBJ1-2, with 11 positions matching TRBD1. Germline CDR1 is DFQATT and CDR2 is SNEGSKA (reference sequence). With V trimmed by 5 bases and J by 3 bases, 8 bases remained unmatched. CDR3 length: 15 amino acids. In DNA form, the CDR3 reads TGCAGTGCTTCCATCCGGGACAGGGGGGACTATGGCTACACCTTC. Translated, it gives CSASIRDRGDYGYTF.